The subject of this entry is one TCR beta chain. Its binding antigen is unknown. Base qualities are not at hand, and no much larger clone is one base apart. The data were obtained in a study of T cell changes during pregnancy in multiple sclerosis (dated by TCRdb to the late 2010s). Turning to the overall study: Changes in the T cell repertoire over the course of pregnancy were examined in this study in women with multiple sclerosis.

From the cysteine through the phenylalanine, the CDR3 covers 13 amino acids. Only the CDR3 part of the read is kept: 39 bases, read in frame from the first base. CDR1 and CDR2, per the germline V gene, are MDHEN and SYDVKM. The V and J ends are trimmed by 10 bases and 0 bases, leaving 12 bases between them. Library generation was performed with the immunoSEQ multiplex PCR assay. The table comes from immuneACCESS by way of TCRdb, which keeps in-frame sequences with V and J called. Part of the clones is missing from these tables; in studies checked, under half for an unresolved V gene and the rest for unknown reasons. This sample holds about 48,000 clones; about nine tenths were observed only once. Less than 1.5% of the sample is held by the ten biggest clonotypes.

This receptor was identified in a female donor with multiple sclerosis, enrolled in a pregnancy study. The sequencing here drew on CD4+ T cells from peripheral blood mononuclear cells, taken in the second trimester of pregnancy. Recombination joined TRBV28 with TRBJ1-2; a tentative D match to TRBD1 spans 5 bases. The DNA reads TGTGCCATTGAGACAGCCTCTAACTATGGCTACACCTTC. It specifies CAIETASNYGYTF.